One sample yielded the 29 T cell receptor beta chains listed below, sequenced in a study of blood T cell repertoires in COVID-19. TCRdb keeps only in-frame clones here, not all; method: immunoSEQ multiplex PCR. The sample includes roughly 330,000 clones, approximately 87% seen only once; the top ten take approximately 5%. The sequencing sample was made of PBMCs or T cells enriched from blood (not recorded which). These receptors came from a woman aged 25 to 39 who had recovered from COVID-19.

This chain connects TRBV19 to TRBJ2-7, with D possibly being TRBD1 (6 bases). This CDR3 spans 15 amino acids. V lost 4 bases and J lost 3, with 16 bases in between. Germline CDR1 reads LNHDA; CDR2 reads SQIVND (reference sequence). CDR3 protein: CASSTTGFGVYEQYF. CDR3 coding DNA: TGTGCCAGTAGTACGACAGGCTTCGGGGTCTACGAGCAGTACTTC.

The chain uses TRBV6-5 and TRBJ1-2; maybe TRBD1 (6 bases). Germline lookup yields CDR1 MNHEY and CDR2 SVGAGI. CDR3 size: 16 residues. V lost 4 bases and J lost 8, with 23 bases in between. The CDR3 DNA reads as TGTGCCAGCAGTTCCGCCACAATACCCAGGGGATTGGGCTACACCTTC. Translated, it gives CASSSATIPRGLGYTF.

The rearrangement joins TRBV20-1 to TRBJ1-4; TRBD1 agrees at 7 bases. CDR1 is DFQATT and CDR2 is SNEGSKA in the germline V gene (reference sequence). V lost 3 bases and J lost 3; bases outside the gene matches: 13. The CDR3 covers 17 residues. CDR3 in amino acids: CSASLPPAGQPNEKLFF. In DNA form, the CDR3 reads TGCAGTGCTAGTCTCCCTCCGGCGGGACAGCCTAATGAAAAACTGTTTTTT.

The chain is built from TRBV2 and TRBJ1-1, with a weak D call TRBD1 (5 bases). The CDR3 runs 15 residues. Trimming cost V 0 bases and J 5 bases, with 13 bases left between them. Germline CDR1 is SNHLY and CDR2 is FYNNEI. The CDR3 region is CASSEALGGDTEAFF. The CDR3 region has the DNA TGTGCCAGCAGTGAAGCGCTGGGGGGGGATACTGAAGCTTTCTTT. The variable domain in full, with the rest retrieved from reference TRBV2 and TRBJ1-1, is EPEVTQTPSHQVTQMGQEVILRCVPISNHLYFYWYRQILGQKVEFLVSFYNNEISEKSEIFDDQFSVERPDGSNFTLKIRSTKLEDSAMYFCASSEALGGDTEAFFGQGTRLTVV.

This rearrangement joins TRBV4-1 to TRBJ2-1; 11 bases fit TRBD1. Germline trimming cut 1 base from V and 5 bases from J; bases unmatched to any gene: 1. Germline-derived CDR1 and CDR2 are MGHRA and YSYEKL. There are 15 residues in the CDR3. The CDR3 region has the DNA TGCGCCAGCAGCCAAGCGGGACAGGGGGACAATGAGCAGTTCTTC. Amino acids: CASSQAGQGDNEQFF.

The CDR3 DNA sequence: TGTGCCAGCAGCTCCCAGACAGGGGGCGTGAACACTGAAGCTTTCTTT. This gives the protein CASSSQTGGVNTEAFF. The chain joins TRBV7-9 to TRBJ1-1; TRBD1 aligns across 10 bases. The CDR3 totals 16 residues. Trimming cost V 4 bases and J 0 bases; bases outside gene matches: 5. Germline V gives CDR1 SEHNR, CDR2 FQNEAQ (reference sequence).

The chain carries TRBV2 and TRBJ2-1; 10 bases map to TRBD1. After removal of 6 bases from V and 3 bases from J, the junction contained 5 bases not matched to a gene. Germline lookup yields CDR1 SNHLY and CDR2 FYNNEI. There are 15 residues in the CDR3. CDR3 loop: CASSRRDRGYNEQFF. The DNA of the CDR3 is TGTGCCAGCAGCCGCCGGGACAGGGGCTACAATGAGCAGTTCTTC. The variable domain in full, with the rest retrieved from reference TRBV2 and TRBJ2-1, is EPEVTQTPSHQVTQMGQEVILRCVPISNHLYFYWYRQILGQKVEFLVSFYNNEISEKSEIFDDQFSVERPDGSNFTLKIRSTKLEDSAMYFCASSRRDRGYNEQFFGPGTRLTVL.

The V gene is TRBV6-5, the J gene TRBJ2-7; D is possibly TRBD1 (5 bases). Germline CDR1 MNHEY, CDR2 SVGAGI. The V gene lost 6 bases and the J gene lost 0 bases, with 9 bases spanning the gap. This CDR3 is 13 amino acids long. The CDR3 spells CASRTDVSYEQYF. The DNA of the CDR3 is TGTGCCAGCAGGACAGATGTCTCCTACGAGCAGTACTTC.

V is TRBV4-1 and J is TRBJ2-7; 10 nucleotides line up with TRBD1. Germline values: CDR1 MGHRA, CDR2 YSYEKL. This CDR3 is built from 15 residues. With V trimmed by 1 base and J by 5 bases, 5 bases remained unmatched. CDR3 sequence (DNA): TGCGCCAGCAGCCAAGTGGGACAGGGGTCCAACGAGCAGTACTTC. This codes for CASSQVGQGSNEQYF.

V is TRBV9 and J is TRBJ1-2; D might be TRBD1 (6 bases). V lost 4 bases and J lost 5, with 12 bases in between. This CDR3 region has 13 residues. Germline V gene lookup returns CDR1 SGDLS and CDR2 YYNGEE. The CDR3 DNA is TGTGCCAGCAGCCCGGGACACGTATATGGCTACACCTTC. Translated: CASSPGHVYGYTF.

The chain uses TRBV9 and TRBJ2-1; D gene ambiguous. This CDR3 spans 15 amino acids. V lost 4 bases to trimming and J lost 2 bases, with 13 bases between them. CDR1 and CDR2 (germline): SGDLS, YYNGEE. DNA for the CDR3: TGTGCCAGCAGCCTCAGTTCTGCCCCCTACAATGAGCAGTTCTTC. This encodes CASSLSSAPYNEQFF. Variable domain in full (rest from reference TRBV9 and TRBJ2-1): DSGVTQTPKHLITATGQRVTLRCSPRSGDLSVYWYQQSLDQGLQFLIQYYNGEERAKGNILERFSAQQFPDLHSELNLSSLELGDSALYFCASSLSSAPYNEQFFGPGTRLTVL.

This chain connects TRBV28 to TRBJ2-7; 8 positions agree with TRBD2. Germline CDR1 is MDHEN and CDR2 is SYDVKM. The CDR3 consists of 14 residues. J lost 4 bases, V lost 6 bases, and 8 bases had no gene match. CDR3 amino acids: CASRPGGGRYEQYF. The CDR3 nucleotides read TGTGCCAGCAGACCCGGGGGGGGCAGGTACGAGCAGTACTTC. Full variable domain (remainder filled in from reference TRBV28 and TRBJ2-7): DVKVTQSSRYLVKRTGEKVFLECVQDMDHENMFWYRQDPGLGLRLIYFSYDVKMKEKGDIPEGYSVSREKKERFSLILESASTNQTSMYLCASRPGGGRYEQYFGPGTRLTVT.

The CDR3 loop reads CASKDRGEKLFF. In DNA, the CDR3 is TGTGCCAGCAAGGATCGCGGCGAAAAACTGTTTTTT. The J gene is TRBJ1-4, the V gene TRBV6-5; D remains ambiguous. This CDR3 has 12 amino acids. Per germline, CDR1 MNHEY and CDR2 SVGAGI. Trimming removed 7 bases at V and 8 bases at J, with 11 bases between.

The CDR3 region is CASRGLTGMNTEAFF. The CDR3 DNA follows: TGCGCCAGCAGGGGACTTACGGGGATGAACACTGAAGCTTTCTTT. The gene calls are TRBV4-1 and TRBJ1-1; TRBD1 might be the D (5 bases). The V and J ends lost 6 bases and 0 bases respectively, with 14 bases between them. This CDR3 region has 15 residues. Germline lookup yields CDR1 MGHRA and CDR2 YSYEKL.

The chain joins TRBV5-4 to TRBJ1-1; 8 bases align to TRBD1. J lost 1 base, V lost 4 bases, and 3 bases had no gene match. Germline V CDR1 and CDR2: SGHNT, YYREEE (reference sequence). The CDR3 contains 14 residues. DNA of the CDR3: TGTGCCAGCAGCAACGACAGGGGGAACACTGAAGCTTTCTTT. Translating it yields CASSNDRGNTEAFF.

The chain carries TRBV4-2 and TRBJ2-5; D is perhaps TRBD2 (5 bases). The CDR3 extends over 14 amino acids. Looked up from germline, CDR1 is LGHNA and CDR2 is YNFKEQ. V lost 4 bases to trimming and J lost 4 bases, with 13 bases between them. The CDR3 reads CASSPSGIRETQYF. The CDR3 coding sequence is TGTGCCAGCAGCCCCTCGGGAATACGAGAGACCCAGTACTTC.

The V and J genes are TRBV7-6 and TRBJ2-3; TRBD1 matches 9 bases. CDR3 size: 16 residues. With V trimmed by 5 bases and J by 6 bases, 12 bases remained unmatched. Germline V gene lookup returns CDR1 SGHVS and CDR2 FNYEAQ. This CDR3 is CASSIWTGEVADTQYF. CDR3 in DNA: TGTGCCAGCAGCATTTGGACAGGGGAAGTAGCGGATACGCAGTATTTT.

The V gene is TRBV13, the J gene TRBJ1-2, with D possibly being TRBD1 (6 bases). Germline V lookup: CDR1 PRHDT, CDR2 FYEKMQ (reference sequence). The CDR3 loop spans 14 amino acids. V lost 5 bases and J 2 bases, leaving 12 bases between the germline ends. CDR3: CASSPGGQNYGYTF. The CDR3 DNA is TGTGCCAGCAGCCCCGGGGGGCAAAACTATGGCTACACCTTC.

The chain carries TRBV11-2 and TRBJ1-1, with TRBD1 matching 8 bases. The germline CDR1 and CDR2 sequences are SGHAT and FQNNGV. With V trimmed by 5 bases and J by 0 bases, 2 bases remained unmatched. This CDR3 contains 14 residues. As DNA, the CDR3 is TGTGCCAGCAGCCGGACAGGGATGAACACTGAAGCTTTCTTT. This codes for CASSRTGMNTEAFF.

The rearrangement uses TRBV21-1 and TRBJ1-2; whether TRBD1, the table's D call, matches the DNA was not checked. TRBV21-1 is described as a pseudogene. The CDR3 totals 13 residues. The CDR3 DNA reads TGTGCCAGCAACGGTGACAACCCCAATGGCTACACCTTC. This codes for CASNGDNPNGYTF.

This rearrangement joins TRBV7-8 to TRBJ1-4; 9 nucleotides agree with TRBD1. With 3 bases clipped from V and 8 bases from J, the junction kept 13 bases outside the gene matches. Germline assignment: CDR1 SGHVS and CDR2 FQNEAQ. CDR3 length: 17 amino acids. The CDR3 nucleotides read TGTGCCAGCAGCTTTTCTCCACAGGGGGCCTTGAGGGAAAAACTGTTTTTT. Its protein product is CASSFSPQGALREKLFF.

The chain has TRBV5-1 and TRBJ2-3, with 10 bases aligning to TRBD2. The V and J ends lost 3 bases and 2 bases, in that order; junction bases with no gene match: 6. Germline CDR1 reads SGHRS; CDR2 reads YFSETQ. CDR3 length: 16 residues. For the CDR3, the DNA is TGCGCCAGCAGCTGGTCAAGCGGGGGGGCCACAGATACGCAGTATTTT. It yields the protein CASSWSSGGATDTQYF.

This chain uses TRBV13 with TRBJ2-3; perhaps TRBD2 as D (6 bases). Germline-derived CDR1 and CDR2 are PRHDT and FYEKMQ (reference sequence). The CDR3 covers 15 residues. Between the trimmed V and J ends, which lost 5 bases and 4 bases, there was a span of 16 bases. CDR3 sequence reads: CASSIRLGISDTQYF. CDR3 DNA: TGTGCCAGCAGCATAAGACTAGGTATCTCAGATACGCAGTATTTT.

This chain uses TRBV21-1 with TRBJ2-2; TRBD1, the table's D call, lacks a check against the DNA. TRBV21-1 constitutes a pseudogene. There are 19 residues in the CDR3. This chain's CDR3 is CASSKERDRGPDNTGELFF. DNA for the CDR3: TGTGCCAGCAGCAAAGAGCGGGACAGGGGGCCTGACAACACCGGGGAGCTGTTTTTT.

The chain joins TRBV6-6 to TRBJ1-1, with 8 nucleotides matching TRBD1. The V gene's germline CDR1 is MNHNY and CDR2 SVGAGI (reference sequence). CDR3 length equals 14 residues. Trimming cost V 5 bases and J 4 bases; bases outside gene matches: 6. DNA of the CDR3: TGTGCCAGCAGTCGATCGGGGACAGGCACTGAAGCTTTCTTT. Translation: CASSRSGTGTEAFF.

The V and J genes are TRBV7-2 and TRBJ2-7; weak D call: TRBD1 (7 bases). The V gene lost 5 bases and the J gene lost 3 bases, with 17 bases spanning the gap. The CDR3 is 15 amino acids. From germline, CDR1 is SGHTA and CDR2 FQGNSA. This chain's CDR3 is CASSLGGDRDYEQYF. The CDR3, as DNA: TGTGCCAGCAGCCTGGGAGGTGACAGGGACTACGAGCAGTACTTC.

In its sample, this clone was seen a few times. The same CDR3 arises from other DNA sequences in this sample as well. The chain recombines TRBV7-9 with TRBJ1-1; D remains unclear. CDR1 and CDR2 from the germline V gene are SEHNR and FQNEAQ (reference sequence). V was shortened by 5 bases and J by 1 base, with 8 bases between the two germline ends. The CDR3 is made up of 13 amino acids. CDR3 amino acids: CASSRRGNTEAFF. CDR3 DNA: TGTGCCAGCAGCCGGCGGGGGAACACTGAAGCTTTCTTT.

The CDR3 reads CASREGAANEKLFF. CDR3 sequence (DNA): TGTGCCAGCAGGGAGGGGGCGGCTAATGAAAAACTGTTTTTT. The V gene is TRBV6-5, the J gene TRBJ1-4; 7 bases are a match to TRBD1. This CDR3 comprises 14 residues. Trimming at V came to 6 bases and at J to 3 bases, leaving 4 bases not matched to a gene. Germline loops: CDR1 MNHEY, CDR2 SVGAGI.

This clone has just a few counts. This chain links TRBV28 with TRBJ1-2, with a possible D match to TRBD1 (5 bases). Germline V lookup: CDR1 MDHEN, CDR2 SYDVKM. This CDR3 is 14 amino acids long. The V gene lost 3 bases and the J gene lost 2 bases, with 10 bases spanning the gap. The CDR3 nucleotides are TGTGCCAGCAGTTTTGGCAGGGCAAACTATGGCTACACCTTC. It encodes CASSFGRANYGYTF.